The 22 T cell receptor beta chains below were found in one sample sequenced in a study of shared clonotypes between healthy human individuals. The repertoire was sequenced with immunoSEQ multiplex PCR; TCRdb's copy has only in-frame clones and lacks some. The sample has about 1.5 million clones; nearly 99% are singletons. Sequenced input: naive CD4+ T cells sorted from blood. The subset denotes: CD45RA+ positively selected. These receptor sequences come from a man between 25 and 39 years old in good health.

This sequence joins TRBV5-1 and TRBJ2-2; D remains ambiguous. This CDR3 has 14 amino acids. Germline V lookup: CDR1 SGHRS, CDR2 YFSETQ. V lost 4 bases to trimming and J lost 4 bases, with 11 bases between them. The CDR3 is CASSVNLVTGELFF. The CDR3 region has the DNA TGCGCCAGCAGCGTCAACCTAGTCACCGGGGAGCTGTTTTTT.

This rearrangement joins TRBV14 to TRBJ1-2; D gene ambiguous. Germline lookup yields CDR1 SGHDN and CDR2 FVKESK. CDR3 size: 15 residues. Trimming shortened V by 6 bases and J by 6 bases, and 20 bases separated the two germline ends. Here the CDR3 DNA reads TGTGCCAGCAGTCGAGACCTGGGATCGAGGAATGGCTACACCTTC. It encodes CASSRDLGSRNGYTF.

In its sample, this clone was seen once. The chain joins TRBV5-1 to TRBJ1-1; 8 bases align to TRBD1. V gave up 4 bases and J gave up 3 bases; unmatched junction bases: 8. CDR3 length: 15 residues. CDR1 SGHRS and CDR2 YFSETQ come from the germline V gene. The CDR3 region is CASSPGQGGDTEAFF. CDR3 sequence (DNA): TGCGCCAGCAGCCCCGGACAGGGAGGAGACACTGAAGCTTTCTTT. Full variable domain (outside the CDR3, taken from reference TRBV5-1 and TRBJ1-1): KAGVTQTPRYLIKTRGQQVTLSCSPISGHRSVSWYQQTPGQGLQFLFEYFSETQRNKGNFPGRFSGRQFSNSRSEMNVSTLELGDSALYLCASSPGQGGDTEAFFGQGTRLTVV.

This chain uses TRBV27 with TRBJ1-5; the D gene is possibly TRBD1 (5 bases). The V end was cut by 2 bases, the J end by 6 bases, with 23 bases between. This CDR3 is 18 amino acids long. Germline CDR1 is MNHEY and CDR2 is SMNVEV (reference sequence). The CDR3 loop reads CASSLNAGRGAGGQPQHF. DNA of the CDR3: TGTGCCAGCAGTTTAAACGCGGGACGAGGAGCCGGGGGTCAGCCCCAGCATTTT.

CDR3 protein: CAWSPGTGTTGLSNQPQHF. Written as DNA, the CDR3 is TGTGCCTGGAGTCCCGGGACAGGGACAACAGGGCTTAGCAATCAGCCCCAGCATTTT. The gene calls are TRBV30 and TRBJ1-5, with 9 bases lining up with TRBD1. CDR1 is GTSNPN, CDR2 SVGIG, per germline (reference sequence). The J segment lost 0 bases and the V segment lost 2 bases, leaving 14 bases of the junction unmatched. This CDR3 is 19 amino acids long.

This rearrangement joins TRBV6-5 to TRBJ2-1; maybe TRBD2 (5 bases). Germline CDR1 MNHEY, CDR2 SVGAGI. The V end was cut by 2 bases, the J end by 1 base, with 12 bases between. The CDR3 is 16 residues long. CDR3 amino acids: CASSYHGRGSYNEQFF. DNA for the CDR3: TGTGCCAGCAGTTACCATGGACGAGGGTCCTACAATGAGCAGTTCTTC.

V gene TRBV29-1 combines with J gene TRBJ2-6; 11 bases line up with TRBD1. Germline CDR1 is SQVTM and CDR2 is ANQGSEA. The length of the CDR3 is 17 residues. Trimming took 5 bases from V and 1 from J; bases not matched to a gene: 7. CDR3 nucleotide sequence: TGCAGCGTTCCCGACCGGGACAGGGGGTCTGGGGCCAACGTCCTGACTTTC. It specifies CSVPDRDRGSGANVLTF.

J is TRBJ2-2 and V is TRBV4-3; no clear D. V was pared by 0 bases and J by 3 bases, with 5 bases between. The germline V gene has CDR1 LGHNA and CDR2 YSLEER. The CDR3 totals 14 residues. The CDR3 loop reads CASSQDRYTGELFF. The CDR3 DNA sequence: TGCGCCAGCAGCCAAGATAGATACACCGGGGAGCTGTTTTTT.

The chain combines TRBV6-1 with TRBJ2-5; D is unclear. Germline V gene lookup returns CDR1 MNHNS and CDR2 SASEGT. V lost 3 bases and J lost 6, with 17 bases in between. This CDR3 region has 15 residues. Here the CDR3 DNA reads TGTGCCAGCAGTGATGCCGGGCCCAGCATGAAGACCCAGTACTTC. Protein sequence: CASSDAGPSMKTQYF.

This chain joins TRBV4-2 and TRBJ2-1; possible D gene TRBD2, 6 bases. The CDR3 has 18 residues. The germline V gene has CDR1 LGHNA and CDR2 YNFKEQ. Trimming removed 1 base from V and 14 bases from J, with 30 bases in between. CDR3 amino acids: CASSQVGGGKGAISLEFF. In DNA form, the CDR3 reads TGTGCCAGCAGCCAAGTGGGGGGTGGGAAGGGAGCCATCTCATTGGAGTTCTTC.

The V call is TRBV7-2, the J call TRBJ1-5; TRBD1 is a possible D gene (6 bases). Between the trimmed V and J ends, which lost 3 bases and 2 bases, there was a span of 14 bases. CDR1 and CDR2 (germline): SGHTA, FQGNSA. The CDR3 is 16 residues long. The CDR3 bases are TGTGCCAGCAGCTTCGAAACAGGGCTTGGCAATCAGCCCCAGCATTTT. Its protein is CASSFETGLGNQPQHF.

This chain uses TRBV23-1 with TRBJ2-3; 7 bases are a match to TRBD2. TRBV23-1 is annotated as an ORF whose role is uncertain. The CDR3 extends over 15 amino acids. The junction had 13 bases not matched to a gene; V was cut back by 6 bases and J by 7 bases. The CDR3 protein is CASSGRTRKTNTQYF. CDR3 coding DNA: TGCGCCAGCAGCGGTAGGACTAGAAAAACGAATACGCAGTATTTT.

The V call is TRBV27, the J call TRBJ2-3; TRBD2 aligns across 8 bases. This CDR3 is 15 amino acids long. Trimming took 3 bases from V and 4 from J; bases not matched to a gene: 6. Germline CDR1 is MNHEY and CDR2 is SMNVEV (reference sequence). The CDR3 loop is CASSFSGGSADTQYF. CDR3 in DNA: TGTGCCAGCAGTTTTTCGGGAGGGTCGGCAGATACGCAGTATTTT.

The chain has TRBV30 and TRBJ2-7, with TRBD1 matching 7 bases. Germline-derived CDR1 and CDR2 are GTSNPN and SVGIG (reference sequence). Unmatched junction bases numbered 7, after V lost 0 bases and J lost 2 bases. The CDR3 sequence is 15 residues long. The CDR3 loop reads CAWSVLHRGAYEQYF. The CDR3 DNA reads as TGTGCCTGGAGTGTACTTCACAGGGGAGCCTACGAGCAGTACTTC.

This chain connects TRBV2 to TRBJ2-1, with 8 bases matching TRBD2. This CDR3 is built from 15 residues. The V segment lost 5 bases and the J segment 6 bases; nucleotides outside the gene matches: 9. Looked up from germline, CDR1 is SNHLY and CDR2 is FYNNEI. The CDR3: CASSRGLAAGNEQFF. In DNA, the CDR3 is TGTGCCAGCAGTAGAGGACTAGCAGCTGGCAATGAGCAGTTCTTC. Full variable domain (outside the CDR3, taken from reference TRBV2 and TRBJ2-1): EPEVTQTPSHQVTQMGQEVILRCVPISNHLYFYWYRQILGQKVEFLVSFYNNEISEKSEIFDDQFSVERPDGSNFTLKIRSTKLEDSAMYFCASSRGLAAGNEQFFGPGTRLTVL.

V and J are TRBV28 and TRBJ2-3; 7 nucleotides match TRBD1. The CDR3 consists of 18 residues. Germline assignment: CDR1 MDHEN and CDR2 SYDVKM. With 4 bases clipped from V and 0 bases from J, the junction kept 13 bases outside the gene matches. The CDR3 DNA is TGTGCCAGCAGTTATCCCCTCGCCGGACAGGCAAGCACAGATACGCAGTATTTT. As protein: CASSYPLAGQASTDTQYF.

The chain links TRBV18 to TRBJ1-5; D possibly corresponds to TRBD1 (6 bases). V was trimmed by 6 bases and J by 11 bases, leaving 26 bases between them. This CDR3 spans 16 amino acids. Germline CDR1 is KGHSH and CDR2 is LQKENI. CDR3 bases: TGTGCCAGCTCCAGTGCGGGGGCCGGAGCGGTCTCAGCCCAGCATTTT. It specifies CASSSAGAGAVSAQHF.

The chain employs TRBV14 and TRBJ2-5, with D perhaps matching TRBD1 or TRBD2 (5 bases each). Trimming shortened V by 0 bases and J by 4 bases, and 9 bases separated the two germline ends. The CDR3 runs to 14 residues. Germline CDR1 reads SGHDN; CDR2 reads FVKESK. CDR3 amino acids: CASSQDQGRETQYF. The CDR3 region has the DNA TGTGCCAGCAGCCAAGACCAGGGACGAGAGACCCAGTACTTC.

V usage is TRBV6-5 and J usage is TRBJ2-1; 11 bases are a match to TRBD2. CDR1 and CDR2 from the germline V gene are MNHEY and SVGAGI. V dropped 6 bases and J dropped 4; count of bases not matched to a gene: 5. This CDR3 is 15 amino acids long. This CDR3 reads CASSGTSGPYNEQFF. The CDR3 coding sequence is TGTGCCAGCAGCGGGACTAGCGGTCCTTACAATGAGCAGTTCTTC.

The rearrangement joins TRBV25-1 to TRBJ2-5; 7 nucleotides match TRBD1. Per the germline V gene, CDR1 is MGHDK and CDR2 is SYGVNS. The CDR3 spans 15 residues. With V trimmed by 6 bases and J by 1 base, 8 bases remained unmatched. CDR3: CASRPGQSAQETQYF. The CDR3 nucleotides read TGTGCCAGCAGGCCGGGACAGTCAGCCCAAGAGACCCAGTACTTC. Based on the CDR3 plus reference TRBV25-1 and TRBJ2-5, the full variable domain is EADIYQTPRYLVIGTGKKITLECSQTMGHDKMYWYQQDPGMELHLIHYSYGVNSTEKGDLSSESTVSRIRTEHFPLTLESARPSHTSQYLCASRPGQSAQETQYFGPGTRLLVL.

The chain carries TRBV14 and TRBJ2-3; D perhaps matches TRBD2 (5 bases). Trimming took off 2 bases at V and 2 bases at J, with 11 bases between the two ends. Per germline, CDR1 SGHDN and CDR2 FVKESK. This CDR3 comprises 15 residues. As DNA, the CDR3 is TGTGCCAGCAGCCAACGTCTAGCTATCACAGATACGCAGTATTTT. It specifies CASSQRLAITDTQYF.

The chain links TRBV14 to TRBJ1-2, with TRBD1 identical over 7 bases. After removal of 5 bases from V and 0 bases from J, the junction contained 3 bases not matched to a gene. The CDR3 runs 14 residues. Germline V CDR1 and CDR2: SGHDN, FVKESK. CDR3 amino acids: CASSVGQTNYGYTF. The CDR3 region has the DNA TGTGCCAGCAGCGTGGGACAGACTAACTATGGCTACACCTTC.